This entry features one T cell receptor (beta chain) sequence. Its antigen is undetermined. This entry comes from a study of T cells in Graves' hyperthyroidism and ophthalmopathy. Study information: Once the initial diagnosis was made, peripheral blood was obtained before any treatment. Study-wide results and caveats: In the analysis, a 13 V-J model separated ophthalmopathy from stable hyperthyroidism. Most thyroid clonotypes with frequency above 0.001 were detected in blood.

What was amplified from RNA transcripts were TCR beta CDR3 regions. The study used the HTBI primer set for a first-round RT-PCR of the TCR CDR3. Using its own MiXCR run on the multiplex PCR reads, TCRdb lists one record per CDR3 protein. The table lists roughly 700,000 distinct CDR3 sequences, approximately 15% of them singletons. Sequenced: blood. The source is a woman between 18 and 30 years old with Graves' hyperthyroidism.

CDR3 bases: TGCAGCGTTGCTAGCAGCCAAGAGACCCAGTACTTC. Protein product: CSVASSQETQYF. The chain recombines TRBV29-1 with TRBJ2-5; TRBD2 might be the D (5 bases). The CDR3 has 12 residues. The V and J ends lost 4 bases and 1 base respectively, with 7 bases between them. The germline gives CDR1 SQVTM, CDR2 ANQGSEA.